One and the same sample provided the 29 T cell receptor beta chains below, sequenced in a study of shared T cell receptors in the human thymus. Assay used: immunoSEQ multiplex PCR; TCRdb lists only in-frame clones, some missing. The table lists hundreds of thousands of clones, 85% to 90% of them singletons, with 0.01% in the top ten. This sample was shared with a second study, whose subject was human thymus T cells.

Sequencing was done on a sample of thymocytes. The receptors come from a boy under three years old with a congenital heart defect.

The chain employs TRBV4-3 and TRBJ2-7; the D gene is possibly TRBD2 (6 bases). V lost 0 bases and J lost 4, with 19 bases in between. CDR1 and CDR2 (germline): LGHNA, YSLEER. This CDR3 has 17 amino acids. CDR3 in DNA: TGCGCCAGCAGCCAAGATGGGCGGGGTGGCTTAATTTACGAGCAGTACTTC. Translation gives CASSQDGRGGLIYEQYF.

The rearrangement joins TRBV5-1 to TRBJ2-7; D may be TRBD1 (5 bases). Germline V gene sequence: CDR1 SGHRS, CDR2 YFSETQ. V lost 4 bases and J lost 2, with 19 bases in between. CDR3 length: 16 amino acids. CDR3 sequence reads: CASSPGLGHITYEQYF. CDR3 in DNA: TGCGCCAGCAGCCCGGGCTTAGGACATATAACCTACGAGCAGTACTTC.

This clone was seen once. The rearrangement joins TRBV7-8 to TRBJ2-5; D is possibly TRBD1 (7 bases). Germline CDR1 is SGHVS and CDR2 is FQNEAQ. The CDR3 contains 16 residues. V lost 5 bases and J 7 bases, leaving 23 bases between the germline ends. DNA of the CDR3: TGTGCCAGCAGCGGATACAGGGGCCCCGGAGGGGCGACCCAGTACTTC. Translating it yields CASSGYRGPGGATQYF.

This chain joins TRBV25-1 and TRBJ1-2; D gene uncertain. V shed 3 bases and J shed 6 bases, with 11 bases lying between them. The CDR3 is 13 amino acids. Looked up from germline, CDR1 is MGHDK and CDR2 is SYGVNS. The CDR3: CASSDRDHNGYTF. CDR3 DNA: TGTGCCAGCAGTGACCGGGATCATAATGGCTACACCTTC.

This sequence joins TRBV29-1 and TRBJ2-6; tentative D call: TRBD2 (5 bases). Trimming left V 4 bases short and J 5 bases short, with 9 bases between. Per germline, CDR1 SQVTM and CDR2 ANQGSEA. The CDR3 consists of 13 residues. As DNA, the CDR3 is TGCAGCGTTGTCACGGGGAGGGCCAACGTCCTGACTTTC. It encodes CSVVTGRANVLTF. The full variable domain, its missing parts supplied by reference TRBV29-1 and TRBJ2-6, is SAVISQKPSRDICQRGTSLTIQCQVDSQVTMMFWYRQQPGQSLTLIATANQGSEATYESGFVIDKFPISRPNLTFSTLTVSNMSPEDSSIYLCSVVTGRANVLTFGAGSRLTVL.

The chain has TRBV5-1 and TRBJ2-5; tentatively, D is TRBD1 (6 bases). V dropped 4 bases and J dropped 1 base, with 23 bases sitting between them. The germline gives CDR1 SGHRS, CDR2 YFSETQ. This CDR3 comprises 18 residues. CDR3: CASSLAGELGLLQETQYF. The DNA of the CDR3 is TGCGCCAGCAGCCTGGCAGGGGAATTAGGTCTACTCCAAGAGACCCAGTACTTC.

In nucleotides, the CDR3 is TGTGCCAGCAGTCGGAGGCGTCAGGGGTTTGGAAACACCATATATTTT. The encoded protein is CASSRRRQGFGNTIYF. The genes are TRBV28 and TRBJ1-3, with D possibly being TRBD1 (6 bases). The CDR3 is 16 amino acids. Per germline, CDR1 MDHEN and CDR2 SYDVKM. The V end was cut by 5 bases, the J end by 3 bases, with 17 bases between.

CDR3 protein: CASSLNRGPSYEQYF. In DNA form, the CDR3 reads TGTGCCAGCAGCCTAAACAGGGGGCCCTCCTACGAGCAGTACTTC. This rearrangement joins TRBV6-6 to TRBJ2-5; 9 bases agree with TRBD1. The DNA end favors TRBJ2-7, so the J call may be wrong. Germline CDR1 and CDR2: MNHNY and SVGAGI (reference sequence). CDR3 length equals 15 residues.

J is TRBJ2-1 and V is TRBV28; the match to TRBD2 covers 13 bases. The CDR3 is 22 amino acids. Trimming at V came to 3 bases and at J to 2 bases, leaving 19 bases not matched to a gene. Per germline, CDR1 MDHEN and CDR2 SYDVKM. The CDR3 nucleotides are TGTGCCAGCAGTTTCCCTTTCGGGACAGTCAGGACTAGCGGGAGTCCCTACAATGAGCAGTTCTTC. Amino acids: CASSFPFGTVRTSGSPYNEQFF.

The chain uses TRBV13 and TRBJ2-7; 13 positions agree with TRBD2. The CDR3 length is 19 residues. V lost 5 bases and J lost 4; bases outside the gene matches: 17. Germline V gives CDR1 PRHDT, CDR2 FYEKMQ (reference sequence). The CDR3, as DNA: TGTGCCAGCAGCCTCTCCACACTAGCGGGAGGGCCCGGGTGGTACGAGCAGTACTTC. This codes for CASSLSTLAGGPGWYEQYF.

The CDR3 nucleotides are TGTGCCAGCAGCCTATTACGTTCCGGGAGGAGGAGCGAGCAGTACTTC. It yields the protein CASSLLRSGRRSEQYF. This sequence joins TRBV7-2 and TRBJ2-7; TRBD2 matches 7 bases. The CDR3 runs to 16 residues. Germline V gives CDR1 SGHTA, CDR2 FQGNSA. The V segment lost 5 bases and the J segment 6 bases; nucleotides outside the gene matches: 16. Full variable domain (remainder filled in from reference TRBV7-2 and TRBJ2-7): GAGVSQSPSNKVTEKGKDVELRCDPISGHTALYWYRQSLGQGLEFLIYFQGNSAPDKSGLPSDRFSAERTGGSVSTLTIQRTQQEDSAVYLCASSLLRSGRRSEQYFGPGTRLTVT.

V is TRBV27 and J is TRBJ1-2; 7 bases fit TRBD1. The V and J ends lost 5 bases and 5 bases, in that order; junction bases with no gene match: 11. The CDR3 loop spans 15 amino acids. Germline V CDR1 and CDR2: MNHEY, SMNVEV (reference sequence). The CDR3 DNA is TGTGCCAGCAGTCTGAACCCGGGACAGCTATATGGCTACACCTTC. Its protein product is CASSLNPGQLYGYTF.

The chain joins TRBV6-6 to TRBJ2-1; maybe TRBD1 (5 bases). V dropped 2 bases and J dropped 5 bases, with 13 bases sitting between them. Germline V gene sequence: CDR1 MNHNY, CDR2 SVGAGI (reference sequence). CDR3 length: 15 amino acids. CDR3 coding DNA: TGTGCCAGCAGTTACAAAGGGGTGGTAGACAATGAGCAGTTCTTC. Residues: CASSYKGVVDNEQFF.

V and J are TRBV5-1 and TRBJ1-5; possible D gene TRBD1, 5 bases. The CDR3 has 16 amino acids. Germline CDR1 SGHRS, CDR2 YFSETQ. V lost 2 bases and J 2 bases, leaving 14 bases between the germline ends. DNA for the CDR3: TGCGCCAGCAGCTTAGGGGCGGACCTGGGCAATCAGCCCCAGCATTTT. The encoded protein is CASSLGADLGNQPQHF.

A few counts support this clone. This sequence joins TRBV15 and TRBJ2-5; no reliable D call. The CDR3 is 14 amino acids. V shed 0 bases and J shed 5 bases, with 10 bases lying between them. Germline values: CDR1 LNHNV, CDR2 YYDKDF (reference sequence). CDR3 region: CATSRDWVRETQYF. DNA of the CDR3: TGTGCCACCAGCAGAGATTGGGTGCGGGAGACCCAGTACTTC.

This clone was seen a few times. The chain recombines TRBV5-1 with TRBJ1-1, with 7 positions matching TRBD1. V dropped 4 bases and J dropped 0; count of bases not matched to a gene: 6. Germline V gives CDR1 SGHRS, CDR2 YFSETQ. The CDR3 runs to 15 residues. In DNA form, the CDR3 reads TGCGCCAGCAGCCCTCGACAGGGCTTGAACACTGAAGCTTTCTTT. This gives the protein CASSPRQGLNTEAFF.

This chain links TRBV11-3 with TRBJ2-5; unclear D gene. This CDR3 has 16 amino acids. CDR1 and CDR2 from the germline V gene are SGHNT and YENEEA. V dropped 2 bases and J dropped 0 bases, with 13 bases sitting between them. The CDR3 region is CASSLTRSKDQETQYF. In DNA, the CDR3 is TGTGCCAGCAGCTTAACTCGGAGTAAAGACCAAGAGACCCAGTACTTC.

This clone showed up just once. The chain links TRBV12-5 to TRBJ2-3; 11 positions agree with TRBD2. The CDR3 covers 16 residues. CDR1 is LGHNT and CDR2 is FRNRAP in the germline V gene. V was clipped by 5 bases and J by 5 bases; unmatched bases: 9. In DNA form, the CDR3 reads TGTGCTAGTGGTAACCCACTAGCGGGAGCGGAAGATACGCAGTATTTT. This encodes CASGNPLAGAEDTQYF.

This clone came up a few times. The gene calls are TRBV25-1 and TRBJ2-7; 10 positions match TRBD1. The CDR3 runs 14 residues. Trimming took 6 bases from V and 5 from J; bases not matched to a gene: 7. Per germline, CDR1 MGHDK and CDR2 SYGVNS. CDR3: CASSKGQGRHEQYF. DNA of the CDR3: TGTGCCAGCAGCAAGGGACAGGGGAGGCACGAGCAGTACTTC.

This rearrangement joins TRBV13 to TRBJ1-2; D uncertain. There are 12 residues in the CDR3. CDR1 and CDR2 from the germline V gene are PRHDT and FYEKMQ (reference sequence). V shed 5 bases and J shed 4 bases, with 8 bases lying between them. The DNA for the CDR3 is TGTGCCAGCAGCGTCCACAGCTATGGCTACACCTTC. It codes for CASSVHSYGYTF.

The CDR3 sequence: CASGLSGREQFF. CDR3 DNA sequence: TGTGCTAGTGGTCTGAGCGGGAGAGAGCAGTTCTTC. The rearrangement links TRBV12-5 to TRBJ2-1; 8 nucleotides align to TRBD2. The germline V gene encodes CDR1 LGHNT and CDR2 FRNRAP. V was pared by 5 bases and J by 10 bases, with 4 bases of the junction left unmatched. This CDR3 spans 12 amino acids.

This sequence joins TRBV5-1 and TRBJ2-7; TRBD1 is a possible D gene (6 bases). V lost 4 bases and J lost 7, with 30 bases in between. The length of the CDR3 is 18 residues. Looked up from germline, CDR1 is SGHRS and CDR2 is YFSETQ. DNA for the CDR3: TGCGCCAGCAGCCATAAGGACAGTCCTTCGAGTGGTTTAAGTGAGCAGTACTTC. It codes for CASSHKDSPSSGLSEQYF.

The rearrangement uses TRBV2 and TRBJ2-2, with 9 bases identical to TRBD1. The CDR3 is made up of 16 amino acids. With 2 bases clipped from V and 4 bases from J, the junction kept 5 bases outside the gene matches. From germline, CDR1 is SNHLY and CDR2 FYNNEI. CDR3 sequence (DNA): TGTGCCAGCAGTGAAAGGACAGGGGAAGGCACCGGGGAGCTGTTTTTT. Amino acids: CASSERTGEGTGELFF.

The chain couples TRBV28 to TRBJ2-4, with TRBD1 identical over 7 bases. Germline lookup yields CDR1 MDHEN and CDR2 SYDVKM. The CDR3 has 13 amino acids. V lost 6 bases to trimming and J lost 8 bases; unmatched junction nucleotides: 7. In DNA, the CDR3 is TGTGCCAGCAGGTCGGCCAGGGGGTACATTCAGTACTTC. It is translated as CASRSARGYIQYF.

The chain joins TRBV20-1 to TRBJ2-1; D not certain. In germline, CDR1 is DFQATT, CDR2 SNEGSKA (reference sequence). The CDR3 loop spans 10 amino acids. V lost 6 bases, J lost 9 bases, and 9 bases lay in between. The chain's CDR3 is CSAGGREQFF. DNA of the CDR3: TGCAGTGCCGGCGGCCGTGAGCAGTTCTTC.

This rearrangement joins TRBV14 to TRBJ2-7; D perhaps matches TRBD2 (5 bases). Germline-derived CDR1 and CDR2 are SGHDN and FVKESK. CDR3 length equals 14 residues. The germline V and J ends were trimmed by 2 bases and 0 bases, with 8 bases remaining between them. CDR3 amino acids: CASSQKRSSYEQYF. As DNA, the CDR3 is TGTGCCAGCAGCCAAAAGCGGAGCTCCTACGAGCAGTACTTC.

V and J are TRBV5-4 and TRBJ1-1; 7 bases are shared with TRBD1. Germline assignment: CDR1 SGHNT and CDR2 YYREEE (reference sequence). The CDR3 is made up of 15 amino acids. V was clipped by 4 bases and J by 1 base; unmatched bases: 7. The CDR3 DNA follows: TGTGCCAGCAGCCCCTGGCGGACAGGGAACACTGAAGCTTTCTTT. It codes for CASSPWRTGNTEAFF. The whole variable domain, filled in from reference TRBV5-4 and TRBJ1-1, reads ETGVTQSPTHLIKTRGQQVTLRCSSQSGHNTVSWYQQALGQGPQFIFQYYREEENGRGNFPPRFSGLQFPNYSSELNVNALELDDSALYLCASSPWRTGNTEAFFGQGTRLTVV.

This chain links TRBV7-9 with TRBJ2-7; D unclear. V lost 5 bases and J lost 4, with 9 bases in between. This CDR3 spans 12 amino acids. From germline, CDR1 is SEHNR and CDR2 FQNEAQ (reference sequence). CDR3 residues: CASSPSRYEQYF. CDR3 DNA sequence: TGTGCCAGCAGCCCATCGAGATACGAGCAGTACTTC.

This clone was detected only once. The same CDR3 arises from other DNA sequences in this sample as well. The chain recombines TRBV5-1 with TRBJ1-1; D not resolved. Germline V gene data show CDR1 as SGHRS and CDR2 as YFSETQ. V was cut by 0 bases and J by 3 bases, with 6 bases left in between. The CDR3 consists of 13 residues. The CDR3 protein is CASSLGGDTEAFF. DNA for the CDR3: TGCGCCAGCAGCTTGGGCGGGGACACTGAAGCTTTCTTT.